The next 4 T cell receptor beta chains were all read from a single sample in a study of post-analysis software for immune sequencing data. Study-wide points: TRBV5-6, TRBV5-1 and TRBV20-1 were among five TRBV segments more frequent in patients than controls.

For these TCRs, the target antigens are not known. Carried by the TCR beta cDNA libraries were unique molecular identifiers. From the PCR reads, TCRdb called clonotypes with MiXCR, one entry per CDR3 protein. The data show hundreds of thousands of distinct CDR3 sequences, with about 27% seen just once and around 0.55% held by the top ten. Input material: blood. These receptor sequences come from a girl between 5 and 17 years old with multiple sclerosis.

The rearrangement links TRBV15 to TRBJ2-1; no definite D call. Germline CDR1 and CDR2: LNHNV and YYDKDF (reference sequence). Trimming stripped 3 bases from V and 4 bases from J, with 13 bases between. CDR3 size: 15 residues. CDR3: CATSRDGRRYNEQFF. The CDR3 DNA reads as TGTGCCACCAGCAGGGATGGACGGAGATACAATGAGCAGTTCTTC.

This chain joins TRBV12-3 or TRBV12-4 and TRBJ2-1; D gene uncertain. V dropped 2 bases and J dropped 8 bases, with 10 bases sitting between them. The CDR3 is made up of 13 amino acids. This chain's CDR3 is CASSLSRDDEQFF. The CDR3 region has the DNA TGTGCCAGCAGTTTATCCCGAGACGATGAGCAGTTCTTC.

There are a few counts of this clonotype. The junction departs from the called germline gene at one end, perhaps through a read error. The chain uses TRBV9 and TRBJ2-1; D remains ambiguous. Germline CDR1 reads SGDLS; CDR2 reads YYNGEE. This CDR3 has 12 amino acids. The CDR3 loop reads CASSVDYDEQFF. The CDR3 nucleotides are TGTGCCAGCAGCGTAGACTACGATGAGCAGTTCTTC.

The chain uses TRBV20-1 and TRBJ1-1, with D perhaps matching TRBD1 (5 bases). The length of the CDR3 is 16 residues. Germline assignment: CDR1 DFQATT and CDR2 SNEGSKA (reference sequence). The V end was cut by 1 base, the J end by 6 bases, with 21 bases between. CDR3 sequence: CSARGQGLFQRPEAFF. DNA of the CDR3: TGCAGTGCTAGAGGGCAGGGATTATTCCAACGTCCTGAAGCTTTCTTT.